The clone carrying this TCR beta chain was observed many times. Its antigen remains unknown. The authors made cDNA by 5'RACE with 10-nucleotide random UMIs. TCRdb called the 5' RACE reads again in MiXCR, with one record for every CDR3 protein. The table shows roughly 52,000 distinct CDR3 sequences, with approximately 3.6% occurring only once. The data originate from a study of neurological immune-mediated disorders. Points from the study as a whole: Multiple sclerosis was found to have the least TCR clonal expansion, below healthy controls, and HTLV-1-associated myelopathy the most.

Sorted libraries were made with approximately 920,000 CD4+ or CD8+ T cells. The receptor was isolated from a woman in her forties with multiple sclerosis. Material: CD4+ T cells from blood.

The CDR3 reads CASSSRDTQETQYF. CDR3 nucleotide sequence: TGCGCCAGCAGCTCTCGGGACACCCAAGAGACCCAGTACTTC. V usage is TRBV5-1 and J usage is TRBJ2-5; the D gene is possibly TRBD1 (6 bases). V was trimmed by 3 bases and J by 1 base, leaving 10 bases between them. The CDR3 runs 14 residues. CDR1 SGHRS and CDR2 YFSETQ come from the germline V gene.